Below are 5 T cell receptor beta chains sequenced from a single sample in a study of blood T cells in healthy people across ages. The use of a sample-barcoded 5' primer and a J-beta primer mix characterized a second PCR of roughly 6 to 11 cycles. TCRdb independently ran MiXCR on the 5' RACE reads; one entry per CDR3 protein. The table records about 1,500,000 distinct CDR3 sequences, under 30% of them present only once. Sequenced input: blood. The receptors shown here come from a woman in her 30s in good health.

This chain connects TRBV7-7 to TRBJ2-5; TRBD2 matches at 10 bases. Trimming cost V 5 bases and J 5 bases; bases outside gene matches: 5. The CDR3 sequence is 14 residues long. Germline V gene sequence: CDR1 SSHAT, CDR2 FNYEAQ (reference sequence). This CDR3 reads CASSTSGIGETQYF. The CDR3 DNA is TGTGCCAGCAGCACTAGCGGGATTGGGGAGACCCAGTACTTC.

CDR3 sequence reads: CASSRYLTEYNEQFF. CDR3 DNA sequence: TGTGCCAGCAGCCGATATTTGACGGAGTACAATGAGCAGTTCTTC. The rearrangement uses TRBV5-4 and TRBJ2-1; no reliable D call. Germline CDR1 is SGHNT and CDR2 is YYREEE (reference sequence). The CDR3 contains 15 residues. The V gene lost 4 bases and the J gene lost 4 bases, with 15 bases spanning the gap.

The chain recombines TRBV28 with TRBJ2-7; 7 bases align to TRBD1. Germline-derived CDR1 and CDR2 are MDHEN and SYDVKM. With 11 bases clipped from V and 1 base from J, the junction kept 5 bases outside the gene matches. The CDR3 has 12 residues. The CDR3 nucleotides are TGTGCCGCCCGACAGGGATCCTACGAGCAGTACTTC. Amino acids: CAARQGSYEQYF.

This chain connects TRBV12-3 or TRBV12-4 to TRBJ2-7; the D gene is possibly TRBD2 (5 bases). The CDR3 contains 13 residues. The V and J ends lost 8 bases and 3 bases respectively, with 14 bases between them. The CDR3 DNA is TGTGCCAGCGGTACGGCTACTAGCTACGAGCAGTACTTC. It yields the protein CASGTATSYEQYF.

There are a few counts of this clonotype. V usage is TRBV7-3 and J usage is TRBJ2-1; perhaps TRBD1 as D (5 bases). CDR3 size: 18 residues. Germline V gives CDR1 SGHTA, CDR2 FQGTGA. Trimming left V 5 bases short and J 4 bases short, with 24 bases between. The CDR3 coding sequence is TGTGCCAGCAGCCCACAGGCTAGGATCAGGGCCACGTACAATGAGCAGTTCTTC. Translation: CASSPQARIRATYNEQFF.